One and the same sample provided the 5 T cell receptor beta chains below, sequenced in a study of T cell repertoires in cytomegalovirus infection. TCRdb re-analysed the reads in MiXCR, keeping a single row per CDR3 protein. The table records under 150,000 distinct CDR3 sequences, more than 30% of them present only once. Antigens of these TCRs are unknown. This material consisted of CD8+ T cells from cultured PBMCs, taken from culture after CMV antigen stimulation. All receptors derive from a human donor in good health (CMV status not recorded). Some clones in this sample may be carry-over from other donors' samples.

This clonotype was found a few times. The rearrangement joins TRBV2 to TRBJ1-5; D gene ambiguous. Trimming removed 4 bases at V and 0 bases at J, with 25 bases between. Germline V lookup: CDR1 SNHLY, CDR2 FYNNEI. The CDR3 has 20 residues. The CDR3: CASSVDETVAIMSSNQPQHF. CDR3 bases: TGTGCCAGCAGTGTTGACGAGACCGTGGCTATCATGAGTAGCAATCAGCCCCAGCATTTT.

This clonotype was observed a few times. The gene calls are TRBV7-8 and TRBJ2-7, with D uncertain. The germline V gene encodes CDR1 SGHVS and CDR2 FQNEAQ. The V and J ends lost 0 bases and 5 bases respectively, with 2 bases between them. The CDR3 is 11 residues long. Written as DNA, the CDR3 is TGTGCCAGCAGCTTAGCCCACGAGCAGTACTTC. Translating gives CASSLAHEQYF. Full variable domain (outside the CDR3, taken from reference TRBV7-8 and TRBJ2-7): GAGVSQSPRYKVAKRGQDVALRCDPISGHVSLFWYQQALGQGPEFLTYFQNEAQLDKSGLPSDRFFAERPEGSVSTLKIQRTQQEDSAVYLCASSLAHEQYFGPGTRLTVT.

This clonotype appeared a few times. J is TRBJ2-1 and V is TRBV4-1; D is unresolved. Germline values: CDR1 MGHRA, CDR2 YSYEKL. Trimming took off 0 bases at V and 0 bases at J, with 6 bases between the two ends. This CDR3 has 15 residues. For the CDR3, the DNA is TGCGCCAGCAGCCAAGAAGATCGCTCCTACAATGAGCAGTTCTTC. Residues: CASSQEDRSYNEQFF.

In its sample, this clonotype was seen many times. V gene TRBV6-5 combines with J gene TRBJ2-1; tentative D call: TRBD1 (5 bases). Germline assignment: CDR1 MNHEY and CDR2 SVGAGI. This CDR3 comprises 16 residues. V shed 0 bases and J shed 8 bases, with 17 bases lying between them. CDR3 protein: CASSYSLQGGWHEQFF. CDR3 in DNA: TGTGCCAGCAGTTACTCGCTTCAGGGTGGGTGGCATGAGCAGTTCTTC.

The J gene is TRBJ2-1, the V gene TRBV4-1, with 8 bases matching TRBD1. This CDR3 comprises 15 residues. The junction had 10 bases not matched to a gene; V was cut back by 4 bases and J by 8 bases. CDR1 and CDR2 from the germline V gene are MGHRA and YSYEKL. The CDR3 loop reads CASSPPLAGGYEQFF. CDR3 bases: TGCGCCAGCAGCCCCCCCCTGGCAGGGGGCTATGAGCAGTTCTTC.